The 24 T cell receptor beta chains given below trace back to one sample, sequenced in a study of CD8+ T cells in alopecia areata. cDNA prepared by RNA extraction and subsequent reverse transcription served as the template for sequencing. Some clones are missing from TCRdb's copy, which holds only in-frame ones; the method was immunoSEQ multiplex PCR. The profile shows 110,000 to 150,000 clones, roughly 50% of them singletons. Specimen: CD4+ T cells sorted from blood, collected at week 0. These receptors came from a human donor with alopecia areata.

The CDR3 sequence is CAWRGAGETQYF. DNA of the CDR3: TGTGCCTGGAGGGGGGCGGGAGAGACCCAGTACTTC. This rearrangement joins TRBV30 to TRBJ2-5, with a possible D match to TRBD1 (6 bases). CDR1 GTSNPN and CDR2 SVGIG come from the germline V gene (reference sequence). The V end was cut by 3 bases, the J end by 4 bases, with 9 bases between. This CDR3 comprises 12 residues. Drawing the rest from reference TRBV30 and TRBJ2-5, the complete variable domain is SQTIHQWPATLVQPVGSPLSLECTVEGTSNPNLYWYRQAAGRGLQLLFYSVGIGQISSEVPQNLSASRPQDRQFILSSKKLLLSDSGFYLCAWRGAGETQYFGPGTRLLVL.

The chain has TRBV7-9 and TRBJ1-6; perhaps TRBD1 as D (5 bases). The CDR3 runs 16 residues. Germline V gene sequence: CDR1 SEHNR, CDR2 FQNEAQ (reference sequence). Trimming stripped 5 bases from V and 2 bases from J, with 13 bases between. CDR3: CASSLYAGPYNSPLHF. Written as DNA, the CDR3 is TGTGCCAGCAGCCTTTACGCGGGGCCCTATAATTCACCCCTCCACTTT.

J is TRBJ2-4 and V is TRBV27; D may be TRBD1 or TRBD2 (5 bases each). Germline CDR1 MNHEY, CDR2 SMNVEV (reference sequence). Trimming pared 3 bases from V and 15 bases from J, leaving 15 bases between. The CDR3 has 12 amino acids. CDR3 residues: CASSFSGGHPYF. The CDR3, as DNA: TGTGCCAGCAGTTTCAGTGGAGGACACCCGTACTTC.

The chain has TRBV29-1 and TRBJ2-2; 8 bases are a match to TRBD1. This CDR3 region has 13 residues. The germline gives CDR1 SQVTM, CDR2 ANQGSEA. Trimming at V came to 6 bases and at J to 5 bases, leaving 5 bases not matched to a gene. CDR3 coding DNA: TGCAGCGTCCGGACAGGGAAAACCGGGGAGCTGTTTTTT. It translates to CSVRTGKTGELFF.

This rearrangement joins TRBV6-5 to TRBJ2-3; D ambiguous. With 3 bases removed from V and 1 base from J, the gap between germline ends came to 14 bases. Per germline, CDR1 MNHEY and CDR2 SVGAGI. This CDR3 comprises 16 residues. The CDR3 DNA follows: TGTGCCAGCAGTTATGGTCCGGAGCCTCGCACAGATACGCAGTATTTT. Translated: CASSYGPEPRTDTQYF.

This clone occurred a few times. Distinct nucleotide sequences in the sample also encode this CDR3. The rearrangement uses TRBV15 and TRBJ2-3, with 8 bases lining up with TRBD1. V lost 3 bases to trimming and J lost 5 bases; unmatched junction nucleotides: 1. The germline gives CDR1 LNHNV, CDR2 YYDKDF (reference sequence). There are 13 residues in the CDR3. Here the CDR3 DNA reads TGTGCCACCAGCAGGGACAGGGTAGATACGCAGTATTTT. This sequence encodes CATSRDRVDTQYF.

The gene calls are TRBV7-9 and TRBJ1-1; no clear D gene. Germline V gene sequence: CDR1 SEHNR, CDR2 FQNEAQ (reference sequence). Trimming removed 5 bases from V and 3 bases from J, with 10 bases in between. The CDR3 has 13 amino acids. The CDR3: CASSRPPHTEAFF. CDR3 in DNA: TGTGCCAGCAGCCGACCCCCCCACACTGAAGCTTTCTTT.

For the CDR3, the DNA is TGTGCCAGCAGCCCCCATGAAGCTGAAGCTTTCTTT. This gives the protein CASSPHEAEAFF. V usage is TRBV7-9 and J usage is TRBJ1-1; D gene ambiguous. The CDR3 consists of 12 residues. Per the germline V gene, CDR1 is SEHNR and CDR2 is FQNEAQ (reference sequence). The ends were cut back, 5 bases at V and 6 bases at J, with 10 bases in the middle.

The chain uses TRBV30 and TRBJ1-2, with D unresolved. V was trimmed by 2 bases and J by 5 bases, leaving 15 bases between them. CDR1 and CDR2 from the germline V gene are GTSNPN and SVGIG (reference sequence). The CDR3 sequence is 14 residues long. CDR3 sequence (DNA): TGTGCCTGGAGTCTCGGACGGGTGAGGTATGGCTACACCTTC. This translates into CAWSLGRVRYGYTF.

This sequence joins TRBV11-2 and TRBJ2-3, with 13 positions matching TRBD2. There are 14 residues in the CDR3. J was trimmed by 7 bases and V by 5 bases; bases with no gene match: 3. Germline CDR1 reads SGHAT; CDR2 reads FQNNGV. The CDR3 loop reads CASSPGLAGNTQYF. The CDR3 DNA is TGTGCCAGCAGCCCGGGACTAGCGGGGAATACGCAGTATTTT.

The chain couples TRBV30 to TRBJ1-2; unclear D gene. Germline assignment: CDR1 GTSNPN and CDR2 SVGIG (reference sequence). This CDR3 has 13 amino acids. Trimming stripped 1 base from V and 1 base from J, with 7 bases between. This CDR3 reads CAWSDQVNYGYTF. The CDR3 DNA reads TGTGCCTGGAGTGACCAGGTTAACTATGGCTACACCTTC. Looking up the rest from reference TRBV30 and TRBJ1-2 gives the full variable domain: SQTIHQWPATLVQPVGSPLSLECTVEGTSNPNLYWYRQAAGRGLQLLFYSVGIGQISSEVPQNLSASRPQDRQFILSSKKLLLSDSGFYLCAWSDQVNYGYTFGSGTRLTVV.

This clone was counted a few times. V usage is TRBV25-1 and J usage is TRBJ2-1, with 8 bases that match TRBD2. Germline CDR1 MGHDK, CDR2 SYGVNS. The CDR3 has 17 amino acids. V trimming: 8 bases; J trimming: 2 bases; junction bases outside the gene matches: 14. The CDR3 is CASSRDVPGGTYNEQFF. For the CDR3, the DNA is TGTGCCAGCTCTCGGGACGTGCCGGGGGGGACCTACAATGAGCAGTTCTTC.

V and J are TRBV5-1 and TRBJ2-3; 7 bases line up with TRBD1. The CDR3 is 14 amino acids. V lost 8 bases, J lost 3 bases, and 9 bases stayed unmatched. Germline V gene lookup returns CDR1 SGHRS and CDR2 YFSETQ. The CDR3 reads CASGQPGQTDTQYF. The CDR3 DNA sequence: TGCGCCAGTGGACAACCGGGACAGACAGATACGCAGTATTTT. Drawing the rest from reference TRBV5-1 and TRBJ2-3, the complete variable domain is KAGVTQTPRYLIKTRGQQVTLSCSPISGHRSVSWYQQTPGQGLQFLFEYFSETQRNKGNFPGRFSGRQFSNSRSEMNVSTLELGDSALYLCASGQPGQTDTQYFGPGTRLTVL.

This chain connects TRBV5-1 to TRBJ1-2, with 8 bases matching TRBD1. The CDR3 has 16 amino acids. Germline values: CDR1 SGHRS, CDR2 YFSETQ. Trimming at V came to 6 bases and at J to 2 bases, leaving 12 bases not matched to a gene. The CDR3 bases are TGCGCCAGCAACTGGAGGACAGGGTATGAAAACTATGGCTACACCTTC. Translation gives CASNWRTGYENYGYTF.

J is TRBJ2-2 and V is TRBV19, with D unclear. V lost 10 bases to trimming and J lost 9 bases, with 18 bases between them. Germline V gene lookup returns CDR1 LNHDA and CDR2 SQIVND (reference sequence). This CDR3 spans 13 amino acids. CDR3 in DNA: TGTGCCACCCAAGGGTGGCAGTTCTGGGAGCTGTTTTTT. As protein: CATQGWQFWELFF.

The chain recombines TRBV30 with TRBJ1-5; possible D gene TRBD1, 6 bases. The germline V and J ends were trimmed by 1 base and 7 bases, with 14 bases remaining between them. The CDR3 covers 14 residues. The germline gives CDR1 GTSNPN, CDR2 SVGIG (reference sequence). The CDR3 DNA is TGTGCCTGGAGTGAGGGGGGGCCCGGGCAGCCCCAGCATTTT. Translated, it gives CAWSEGGPGQPQHF. The variable domain in full, with the rest retrieved from reference TRBV30 and TRBJ1-5, is SQTIHQWPATLVQPVGSPLSLECTVEGTSNPNLYWYRQAAGRGLQLLFYSVGIGQISSEVPQNLSASRPQDRQFILSSKKLLLSDSGFYLCAWSEGGPGQPQHFGDGTRLSIL.

The V call is TRBV7-8, the J call TRBJ2-5; TRBD2 agrees at 14 bases. The CDR3 totals 18 residues. Germline loops: CDR1 SGHVS, CDR2 FQNEAQ. After removal of 1 base from V and 6 bases from J, the junction contained 10 bases not matched to a gene. CDR3 sequence: CASSLDHGLAGGGKTQYF. The CDR3 DNA reads as TGTGCCAGCAGCTTAGATCACGGACTAGCGGGGGGAGGGAAGACCCAGTACTTC.

The rearrangement uses TRBV6-5 and TRBJ2-7, with D perhaps assigned TRBD1 or TRBD2 (5 bases each). The CDR3 extends over 14 amino acids. V lost 7 bases, J lost 6 bases, and 19 bases lay in between. Germline V CDR1 and CDR2: MNHEY, SVGAGI. The CDR3 DNA sequence: TGTGCCAGCACTCAAGGGACGTCCTTGGCCGAGCAGTACTTC. It translates to CASTQGTSLAEQYF.

This clone was seen once. CDR3 region: CASSLSSFQPQHF. In DNA, the CDR3 is TGTGCCAGCAGCTTATCTTCGTTCCAGCCCCAGCATTTT. The chain couples TRBV7-2 to TRBJ1-5; no firm D call. The V and J ends lost 2 bases and 7 bases respectively, with 9 bases between them. CDR3 length: 13 residues. CDR1 and CDR2 (germline): SGHTA, FQGNSA.

The chain combines TRBV30 with TRBJ2-4, with D possibly TRBD1 on 6 matching bases. Per germline, CDR1 GTSNPN and CDR2 SVGIG (reference sequence). The CDR3 totals 14 residues. V was cut by 2 bases and J by 1 base, with 9 bases left in between. DNA for the CDR3: TGTGCCTGGAGTCCCACAGGGGCCAAAAACATTCAGTACTTC. Its protein is CAWSPTGAKNIQYF.

There are a few counts of this clone. J is TRBJ2-2 and V is TRBV7-2; D is uncertain. Trimming shortened V by 2 bases and J by 4 bases, and 8 bases separated the two germline ends. The germline gives CDR1 SGHTA, CDR2 FQGNSA. There are 14 residues in the CDR3. CDR3 region: CASSLYSPTGELFF. Written as DNA, the CDR3 is TGTGCCAGCAGCTTATACAGCCCCACCGGGGAGCTGTTTTTT.

The sample holds a few counts of this clone. J is TRBJ2-7 and V is TRBV29-1; 7 positions agree with TRBD1. The CDR3 extends over 15 amino acids. Losses at the gene ends were 3 bases for V and 3 bases for J; bases not matched to a gene: 11. Looked up from germline, CDR1 is SQVTM and CDR2 is ANQGSEA. CDR3 protein: CSVERTGGGHYEQYF. DNA of the CDR3: TGCAGCGTTGAGAGGACAGGCGGCGGCCACTACGAGCAGTACTTC.

This chain joins TRBV13 and TRBJ2-5, with TRBD1 matching 7 bases. CDR1 and CDR2 from the germline V gene are PRHDT and FYEKMQ (reference sequence). V shed 0 bases, J shed 3 bases, and the junction held 1 base outside the gene matches. This CDR3 is built from 14 residues. The CDR3: CASSLGQGEETQYF. In nucleotides, the CDR3 is TGTGCCAGCAGCTTAGGCCAGGGGGAAGAGACCCAGTACTTC.

The chain uses TRBV14 and TRBJ2-5, with TRBD2 matching 9 bases. The CDR3 has 17 amino acids. Trimming took 0 bases from V and 4 from J; bases not matched to a gene: 9. Germline V gene sequence: CDR1 SGHDN, CDR2 FVKESK. CDR3 sequence reads: CASSQDTRGGARETQYF. The CDR3 DNA reads as TGTGCCAGCAGCCAAGATACTCGCGGGGGGGCCCGAGAGACCCAGTACTTC.